These 29 T cell receptor beta chains originate from one sample sequenced in a study of blood T cell repertoires in COVID-19. Sequencing used immunoSEQ multiplex PCR; TCRdb keeps in-frame clones, though not all of them. The sample yields some 450,000 clones, approximately 88% seen once. The source material was peripheral blood. The receptors were gathered from a woman in her fifties or sixties with COVID-19, enrolled during active disease.

The chain is built from TRBV7-7 and TRBJ2-3, with 14 bases lining up with TRBD2. Trimming at V came to 5 bases and at J to 4 bases, leaving 2 bases not matched to a gene. The CDR3 runs 15 residues. Germline V lookup: CDR1 SSHAT, CDR2 FNYEAQ (reference sequence). The CDR3 sequence is CASSPGLAGADTQYF. The CDR3 coding sequence is TGTGCCAGCAGCCCGGGACTAGCGGGGGCAGATACGCAGTATTTT.

This clone was picked up one time. The rearrangement links TRBV7-9 to TRBJ2-7; a possible D gene is TRBD1 (5 bases). The CDR3 is made up of 14 amino acids. The V end was cut by 1 base, the J end by 0 bases, with 7 bases between. The germline V gene has CDR1 SEHNR and CDR2 FQNEAQ (reference sequence). The DNA of the CDR3 is TGTGCCAGCAGCTTAGGGGGCCTCTCCTACGAGCAGTACTTC. This gives the protein CASSLGGLSYEQYF.

This CDR3 is CASRRGVTGGEYKPLHF. DNA of the CDR3: TGTGCCAGTCGAAGAGGGGTGACAGGGGGCGAGTATAAACCCCTCCACTTT. This sequence joins TRBV19 and TRBJ1-6; 10 bases map to TRBD1. The germline V gene has CDR1 LNHDA and CDR2 SQIVND (reference sequence). The CDR3 covers 17 residues. V gave up 8 bases and J gave up 12 bases; unmatched junction bases: 19.

V gene TRBV2 combines with J gene TRBJ2-5; a possible D gene is TRBD2 (5 bases). Trimming pared 5 bases from V and 7 bases from J, leaving 14 bases between. This CDR3 comprises 13 residues. Germline assignment: CDR1 SNHLY and CDR2 FYNNEI. The CDR3 DNA is TGTGCCAGCAGTACAGACCCCGAGGGGACCCAGTACTTC. Translating gives CASSTDPEGTQYF.

V usage is TRBV7-9 and J usage is TRBJ1-2; TRBD1 matches at 8 bases. The CDR3 loop spans 19 amino acids. The germline gives CDR1 SEHNR, CDR2 FQNEAQ (reference sequence). V gave up 2 bases and J gave up 0 bases; unmatched junction bases: 14. Here the CDR3 reads CASSLPSAGTGLANYGYTF. For the CDR3, the DNA is TGTGCCAGCAGCTTACCGTCGGCCGGGACAGGCCTAGCTAACTATGGCTACACCTTC.

This clone showed up just once. V gene TRBV5-7 combines with J gene TRBJ2-2; D possibly corresponds to TRBD1 (6 bases). TRBV5-7 counts as an open reading frame of uncertain function. The CDR3 runs to 17 residues. The V end lost 0 bases, the J end lost 0 bases, and 12 bases lay between the germline ends. CDR3 in amino acids: CASSLARQEANTGELFF. The CDR3 nucleotides read TGTGCCAGCAGCTTGGCCCGACAGGAGGCGAACACCGGGGAGCTGTTTTTT.

The chain employs TRBV24-1 and TRBJ2-7, with TRBD2 as a possible D gene (5 bases). Per the germline V gene, CDR1 is KGHDR and CDR2 is SFDVKD. Between the trimmed V and J ends, which lost 5 bases and 0 bases, there was a span of 7 bases. This CDR3 spans 13 amino acids. The CDR3 protein is CATSAGSSYEQYF. As DNA, the CDR3 is TGTGCCACCAGTGCGGGGAGCTCCTACGAGCAGTACTTC.

The chain couples TRBV4-2 to TRBJ2-7; D may be TRBD1 (7 bases). This CDR3 contains 16 residues. The V gene lost 1 base and the J gene lost 3 bases, with 16 bases spanning the gap. Looked up from germline, CDR1 is LGHNA and CDR2 is YNFKEQ. The CDR3 sequence: CASSQGQGRRGYEQYF. CDR3 in DNA: TGTGCCAGCAGCCAAGGACAGGGTCGGAGGGGCTACGAGCAGTACTTC.

This chain joins TRBV6-5 and TRBJ1-5, with TRBD1 matching over 9 bases. Per the germline V gene, CDR1 is MNHEY and CDR2 is SVGAGI. V dropped 8 bases and J dropped 11; count of bases not matched to a gene: 13. This CDR3 contains 14 residues. For the CDR3, the DNA is TGTGCCAGCCTCAGGGGACAGGGAGTCGGGACCCAGCATTTT. This sequence encodes CASLRGQGVGTQHF.

The V call is TRBV10-3, the J call TRBJ1-2; D gene unclear. Germline loops: CDR1 ENHRY, CDR2 SYGVKD. V lost 7 bases, J lost 8 bases, and 17 bases lay in between. The CDR3 length is 13 residues. CDR3 loop: CAIIEDRMEGYTF. The CDR3 DNA follows: TGTGCCATCATTGAAGACCGAATGGAGGGCTACACCTTC.

This chain connects TRBV9 to TRBJ2-1, with TRBD2 matching 13 bases. CDR1 and CDR2 from the germline V gene are SGDLS and YYNGEE. This CDR3 has 16 residues. J was trimmed by 5 bases and V by 3 bases; bases with no gene match: 5. This chain's CDR3 is CASSGPLAGGNNEQFF. CDR3 nucleotides: TGTGCCAGCAGCGGCCCACTAGCGGGGGGGAACAATGAGCAGTTCTTC. Looking up the rest from reference TRBV9 and TRBJ2-1 gives the full variable domain: DSGVTQTPKHLITATGQRVTLRCSPRSGDLSVYWYQQSLDQGLQFLIQYYNGEERAKGNILERFSAQQFPDLHSELNLSSLELGDSALYFCASSGPLAGGNNEQFFGPGTRLTVL.

This rearrangement joins TRBV29-1 to TRBJ1-2; D gene unclear. Germline CDR1 reads SQVTM; CDR2 reads ANQGSEA. The V end lost 3 bases, the J end lost 4 bases, and 12 bases lay between the germline ends. The CDR3 sequence is 13 residues long. As DNA, the CDR3 is TGCAGCGTTGACCCAGAAGCGATCTATGGCTACACCTTC. Encoded protein: CSVDPEAIYGYTF. The whole variable domain, filled in from reference TRBV29-1 and TRBJ1-2, reads SAVISQKPSRDICQRGTSLTIQCQVDSQVTMMFWYRQQPGQSLTLIATANQGSEATYESGFVIDKFPISRPNLTFSTLTVSNMSPEDSSIYLCSVDPEAIYGYTFGSGTRLTVV.

The chain links TRBV27 to TRBJ1-1; D not resolved. Germline values: CDR1 MNHEY, CDR2 SMNVEV (reference sequence). Trimming pared 3 bases from V and 5 bases from J, leaving 28 bases between. This CDR3 comprises 19 residues. Here the CDR3 DNA reads TGTGCCAGCAGTTTGACCGGGAATTCGATGTTAGGGTCGGGTACTGAAGCTTTCTTT. Residues: CASSLTGNSMLGSGTEAFF.

The chain carries TRBV18 and TRBJ1-4, with 7 bases lining up with TRBD1. Germline V gene lookup returns CDR1 KGHSH and CDR2 LQKENI. The junction had 8 bases not matched to a gene; V was cut back by 5 bases and J by 2 bases. The CDR3 is made up of 16 amino acids. DNA of the CDR3: TGTGCCAGCTCAACAAGGGGGCTGGTCACTAATGAAAAACTGTTTTTT. This gives the protein CASSTRGLVTNEKLFF.

This chain joins TRBV5-1 and TRBJ2-2; D is perhaps TRBD2 (5 bases). The V and J ends lost 0 bases and 6 bases respectively, with 6 bases between them. The CDR3 totals 13 residues. Germline CDR1 is SGHRS and CDR2 is YFSETQ. CDR3 loop: CASSLELAGELFF. The CDR3 coding sequence is TGCGCCAGCAGCTTGGAACTAGCCGGGGAGCTGTTTTTT.

This sequence joins TRBV11-2 and TRBJ1-2, with D possibly TRBD1 on 5 matching bases. With 5 bases removed from V and 1 base from J, the gap between germline ends came to 14 bases. CDR1 is SGHAT and CDR2 is FQNNGV in the germline V gene. The CDR3 loop spans 15 amino acids. CDR3 region: CASSPHYRNNYGYTF. DNA for the CDR3: TGTGCCAGCAGCCCGCACTACAGGAATAACTATGGCTACACCTTC.

DNA of the CDR3: TGTGCCATCAGTGATATATCAGGGAACACTGAAGCTTTCTTT. It translates to CAISDISGNTEAFF. This chain links TRBV10-3 with TRBJ1-1; D not certain. V lost 3 bases, J lost 1 base, and 9 bases lay in between. This CDR3 spans 14 amino acids. CDR1 and CDR2 (germline): ENHRY, SYGVKD.

The genes are TRBV4-1 and TRBJ1-1; D is possibly TRBD1 (5 bases). Trimming took 1 base from V and 0 from J, leaving 9 bases between them. CDR3 size: 15 residues. Germline V gene lookup returns CDR1 MGHRA and CDR2 YSYEKL. As DNA, the CDR3 is TGCGCCAGCAGCCAAGCCCCGGGGGTGAACACTGAAGCTTTCTTT. Protein sequence: CASSQAPGVNTEAFF.

The V gene is TRBV11-2, the J gene TRBJ2-1; 7 bases map to TRBD1. The ends lost 2 bases at V and 8 bases at J; junction bases unmatched: 6. This CDR3 has 14 residues. The germline V gene has CDR1 SGHAT and CDR2 FQNNGV. CDR3 bases: TGTGCCAGCAGCTTATATTCTACAGGGGATGAGCAGTTCTTC. It specifies CASSLYSTGDEQFF.

The chain links TRBV19 to TRBJ1-6; TRBD1 is a possible D gene (5 bases). Trimming left V 3 bases short and J 8 bases short, with 14 bases between. Looked up from germline, CDR1 is LNHDA and CDR2 is SQIVND (reference sequence). The CDR3 length is 15 residues. CDR3 nucleotide sequence: TGTGCCAGTAGTATGGGGCCGGGAGATGATTCACCCCTCCACTTT. Protein sequence: CASSMGPGDDSPLHF.

CDR3 protein: CASSPGLAGEDTQYF. The CDR3 DNA follows: TGTGCCAGCTCACCAGGACTAGCGGGGGAAGATACGCAGTATTTT. The chain is built from TRBV18 and TRBJ2-3, with 13 nucleotides matching TRBD2. There are 15 residues in the CDR3. The V gene end was trimmed by 2 bases and the J gene end by 5 bases; junction bases not matched to a gene: 1. In germline, CDR1 is KGHSH, CDR2 LQKENI.

The V call is TRBV7-8, the J call TRBJ2-1; 9 nucleotides align to TRBD2. Germline V gene data show CDR1 as SGHVS and CDR2 as FQNEAQ. There are 18 residues in the CDR3. V lost 5 bases, J lost 4 bases, and 15 bases stayed unmatched. The DNA for the CDR3 is TGTGCCAGCAGCGCCCCGGAGGGGAAAGCGGGGGGATACAATGAGCAGTTCTTC. Translated, it gives CASSAPEGKAGGYNEQFF.

V usage is TRBV4-1 and J usage is TRBJ2-5; TRBD2 agrees at 8 bases. This CDR3 is 16 amino acids long. In germline, CDR1 is MGHRA, CDR2 YSYEKL. After removal of 4 bases from V and 2 bases from J, the junction contained 9 bases not matched to a gene. The CDR3 sequence: CASSPAKRGLQETQYF. As DNA, the CDR3 is TGCGCCAGCAGCCCAGCAAAGCGGGGGCTACAAGAGACCCAGTACTTC.

The chain has TRBV6-1 and TRBJ2-7; 7 bases fit TRBD1. The CDR3 length is 16 residues. V trimming: 0 bases; J trimming: 0 bases; junction bases outside the gene matches: 5. The germline gives CDR1 MNHNS, CDR2 SASEGT. In nucleotides, the CDR3 is TGTGCCAGCAGTGAAGCGCGACAGGGATACTCCTACGAGCAGTACTTC. It is translated as CASSEARQGYSYEQYF.

For this clone: Other DNA sequences in the sample encode the same CDR3. V is TRBV5-1 and J is TRBJ2-3, with 12 bases aligning to TRBD2. The V gene end was trimmed by 0 bases and the J gene end by 5 bases; junction bases not matched to a gene: 4. CDR1 and CDR2 (germline): SGHRS, YFSETQ. The CDR3 covers 16 residues. The CDR3 DNA sequence: TGCGCCAGCAGCTTGGTACTAGCGGGGGGTGGAGATACGCAGTATTTT. It specifies CASSLVLAGGGDTQYF.

Note on this clone: The identical CDR3 is also encoded by other nucleotide sequences in the sample. J is TRBJ1-1 and V is TRBV5-1; D is ambiguous. Germline CDR1 reads SGHRS; CDR2 reads YFSETQ. The ends were cut back, 0 bases at V and 1 base at J, with 7 bases in the middle. CDR3 size: 14 residues. The CDR3 DNA is TGCGCCAGCAGCTTGGGTCGGTCGAACACTGAAGCTTTCTTT. Its translation: CASSLGRSNTEAFF.

The V call is TRBV12-3 or TRBV12-4, the J call TRBJ1-2; 7 nucleotides line up with TRBD1. The CDR3 covers 13 residues. V lost 6 bases to trimming and J lost 3 bases; unmatched junction nucleotides: 4. As DNA, the CDR3 is TGTGCCAGCAGAGATCAGGGGGACTATGGCTACACCTTC. Protein: CASRDQGDYGYTF.

This clone was counted once. This chain joins TRBV4-1 and TRBJ1-1; weak D call: TRBD1 (5 bases). Germline CDR1 and CDR2: MGHRA and YSYEKL. CDR3 length: 15 residues. Deletions cut 4 bases from V and 1 base from J, with 13 bases between. The CDR3 sequence is CASSPVGGANTEAFF. The CDR3 DNA reads as TGCGCCAGCAGCCCAGTGGGGGGAGCGAACACTGAAGCTTTCTTT.

The chain links TRBV5-1 to TRBJ2-4; 9 nucleotides line up with TRBD1. CDR3 length equals 19 residues. Germline CDR1 is SGHRS and CDR2 is YFSETQ. The V segment lost 1 base and the J segment 5 bases; nucleotides outside the gene matches: 16. The CDR3 region has the DNA TGCGCCAGCAGCTTGATCCCAATTGACTCGCGACAGGGGGAAAACATTCAGTACTTC. Translation gives CASSLIPIDSRQGENIQYF. Using reference TRBV5-1 and TRBJ2-4 for the parts outside the CDR3, the full variable domain is KAGVTQTPRYLIKTRGQQVTLSCSPISGHRSVSWYQQTPGQGLQFLFEYFSETQRNKGNFPGRFSGRQFSNSRSEMNVSTLELGDSALYLCASSLIPIDSRQGENIQYFGAGTRLSVL.